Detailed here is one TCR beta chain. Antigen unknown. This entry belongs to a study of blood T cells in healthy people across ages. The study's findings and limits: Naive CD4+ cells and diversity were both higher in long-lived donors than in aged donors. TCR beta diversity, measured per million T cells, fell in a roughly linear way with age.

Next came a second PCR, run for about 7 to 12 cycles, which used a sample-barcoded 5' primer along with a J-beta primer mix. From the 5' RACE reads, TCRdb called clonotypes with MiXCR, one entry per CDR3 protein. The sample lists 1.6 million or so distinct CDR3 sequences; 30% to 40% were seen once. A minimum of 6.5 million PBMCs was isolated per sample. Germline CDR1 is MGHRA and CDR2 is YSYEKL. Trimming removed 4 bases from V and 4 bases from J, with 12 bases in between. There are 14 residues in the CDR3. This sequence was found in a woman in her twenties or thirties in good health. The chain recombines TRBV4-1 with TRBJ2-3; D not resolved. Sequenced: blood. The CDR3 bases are TGCGCCAGCAGCCTTTCCGGACGCCCAGATACGCAGTATTTT. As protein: CASSLSGRPDTQYF.